The source of this T cell receptor (beta chain) is a study of vaccination and CD4 T cells after COVID-19. The Oncomine TCR Beta short-read assay sequenced DNA from cultured CD4+ T cells. The genomic DNA was obtained from cultured CD4+ T cells by extraction with the QIAamp micro DNA kit. TCRdb passed the PCR reads through MiXCR, listing each CDR3 protein once. Here the sample spans several thousand distinct CDR3 sequences, 45% to 60% being singletons. As for this clonotype: The target antigen is unknown.

V lost 5 bases to trimming and J lost 5 bases, with 15 bases between them. The CDR3 sequence is 14 residues long. Germline V gene data show CDR1 as MDHEN and CDR2 as SYDVKM. The treatment: roughly ten-day PBMC culture with coronavirus spike peptide pools or control peptides (ViraFEST assay). In the ViraFEST assay, peptide-pool expansion preceded TCR sequencing of expanded clonotypes. The V call is TRBV28, the J call TRBJ1-2; no clear D gene. The source of this sequence is a human donor who had recovered from COVID-19. The sample comprised CD4+ T cells from blood, cultured in vitro. CDR3 residues: CASSRSYSWYGYTF. The CDR3 nucleotides read TGTGCCAGCAGTAGGTCATACTCCTGGTATGGCTACACCTTC.